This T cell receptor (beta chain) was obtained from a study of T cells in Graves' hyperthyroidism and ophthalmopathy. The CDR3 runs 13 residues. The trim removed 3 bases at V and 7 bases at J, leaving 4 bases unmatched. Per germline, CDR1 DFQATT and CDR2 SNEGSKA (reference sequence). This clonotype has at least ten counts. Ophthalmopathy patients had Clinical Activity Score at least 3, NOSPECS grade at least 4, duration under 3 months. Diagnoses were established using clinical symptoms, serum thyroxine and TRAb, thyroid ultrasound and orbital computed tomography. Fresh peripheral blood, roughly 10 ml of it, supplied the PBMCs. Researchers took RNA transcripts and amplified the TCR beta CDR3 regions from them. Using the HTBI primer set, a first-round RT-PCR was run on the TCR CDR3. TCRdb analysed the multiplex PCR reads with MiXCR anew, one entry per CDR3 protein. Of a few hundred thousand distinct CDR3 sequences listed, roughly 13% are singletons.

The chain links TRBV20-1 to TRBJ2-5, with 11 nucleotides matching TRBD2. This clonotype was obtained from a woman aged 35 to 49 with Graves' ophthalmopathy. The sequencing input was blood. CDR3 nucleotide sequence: TGCAGTGCTAGGACGGGACTAGCGGTGACCCAGTACTTC. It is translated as CSARTGLAVTQYF.